Below are 10 T cell receptor beta chains sequenced from a single sample in a study of blood T cell repertoires in COVID-19. TCRdb keeps only in-frame clones here, not all; method: immunoSEQ multiplex PCR. The table records 250,000 to 350,000 clones, just over 85% of them present only once. Sequences were obtained from peripheral blood. The receptors derive from a woman aged 30 to 39 with active or convalescent COVID-19.

The CDR3 here is CASSSRDRVHGELFF. DNA of the CDR3: TGTGCCAGCAGCTCCCGGGACAGGGTCCACGGGGAGCTGTTTTTT. V usage is TRBV5-4 and J usage is TRBJ2-2; TRBD1 aligns across 9 bases. Germline values: CDR1 SGHNT, CDR2 YYREEE (reference sequence). The CDR3 contains 15 residues. The junction had 7 bases not matched to a gene; V was cut back by 3 bases and J by 7 bases.

CDR3 nucleotide sequence: TGTGCCTGGATCCCCGGAGACCGGGATCGGCAGTACTTC. It yields the protein CAWIPGDRDRQYF. The gene calls are TRBV30 and TRBJ2-7; weak D call: TRBD2 (5 bases). Germline V CDR1 and CDR2: GTSNPN, SVGIG (reference sequence). V dropped 4 bases and J dropped 9 bases, with 19 bases sitting between them. There are 13 residues in the CDR3. Based on the CDR3 plus reference TRBV30 and TRBJ2-7, the full variable domain is SQTIHQWPATLVQPVGSPLSLECTVEGTSNPNLYWYRQAAGRGLQLLFYSVGIGQISSEVPQNLSASRPQDRQFILSSKKLLLSDSGFYLCAWIPGDRDRQYFGPGTRLTVT.

The genes are TRBV7-2 and TRBJ1-6; weak D call: TRBD1 (5 bases). V lost 1 base to trimming and J lost 1 base, with 8 bases between them. CDR1 and CDR2 from the germline V gene are SGHTA and FQGNSA. CDR3 length: 16 residues. In DNA, the CDR3 is TGTGCCAGCAGCTTAGACGGGGGTTCCTATAATTCACCCCTCCACTTT. Its translation: CASSLDGGSYNSPLHF.

This sequence joins TRBV30 and TRBJ1-2; D might be TRBD1 (5 bases). The V end was cut by 1 base, the J end by 6 bases, with 12 bases between. There are 13 residues in the CDR3. CDR1 is GTSNPN and CDR2 is SVGIG in the germline V gene (reference sequence). CDR3 sequence: CAWSEQEFDGYTF. In nucleotides, the CDR3 is TGTGCCTGGAGTGAACAGGAATTCGATGGCTACACCTTC.

The V gene is TRBV7-8, the J gene TRBJ2-5; 9 bases fit TRBD1. Trimming removed 6 bases from V and 4 bases from J; junction bases left unmatched: 9. The germline CDR1 and CDR2 sequences are SGHVS and FQNEAQ. The CDR3 has 15 residues. The CDR3 sequence is CASRPRTGERETQYF. For the CDR3, the DNA is TGTGCCAGCAGGCCCCGGACAGGGGAACGAGAGACCCAGTACTTC.

This chain joins TRBV5-1 and TRBJ1-2; D perhaps matches TRBD1 (5 bases). V was trimmed by 2 bases and J by 6 bases, leaving 11 bases between them. Per germline, CDR1 SGHRS and CDR2 YFSETQ. This CDR3 spans 13 amino acids. The DNA of the CDR3 is TGCGCCAGCAGCTTCAGGGAGGGAAATGGCTACACCTTC. Its protein product is CASSFREGNGYTF.

As to this clone: This sample includes further DNA sequences coding for the same CDR3. The J gene is TRBJ2-3, the V gene TRBV5-4; 9 nucleotides match TRBD1. Trimming cost V 4 bases and J 6 bases; bases outside gene matches: 9. Germline lookup yields CDR1 SGHNT and CDR2 YYREEE (reference sequence). The CDR3 spans 15 residues. The chain's CDR3 is CASSPDRGRTDTQYF. The CDR3 coding sequence is TGTGCCAGCAGCCCGGACAGGGGTCGGACGGATACGCAGTATTTT.

The chain employs TRBV4-3 and TRBJ1-3; the D is unclear. Trimming shortened V by 0 bases and J by 2 bases, and 8 bases separated the two germline ends. The CDR3 is 15 amino acids. Germline loops: CDR1 LGHNA, CDR2 YSLEER. In DNA form, the CDR3 reads TGCGCCAGCAGCCAAGATTCCGGGGCTGGAAACACCATATATTTT. Translation gives CASSQDSGAGNTIYF.

This sequence joins TRBV19 and TRBJ1-1, with unresolved D. Trimming cost V 6 bases and J 1 base, with 12 bases left between them. The CDR3 is 14 residues long. Germline V gene sequence: CDR1 LNHDA, CDR2 SQIVND (reference sequence). The CDR3 sequence: CASSPLQENTEAFF. The CDR3 DNA reads TGTGCCAGTAGCCCACTTCAGGAGAACACTGAAGCTTTCTTT.

This chain uses TRBV5-4 with TRBJ2-7; maybe TRBD1 (5 bases). The CDR3 is 13 residues long. V gave up 7 bases and J gave up 0 bases, with 11 bases separating them. The V gene's germline CDR1 is SGHNT and CDR2 YYREEE (reference sequence). The CDR3 coding sequence is TGTGCCAGCTTTGACGACAGCTCCTACGAGCAGTACTTC. Protein product: CASFDDSSYEQYF.